This T cell receptor beta chain was observed in a study of monozygotic twins with inflammatory bowel disease. cDNA was produced in eight separate reactions per sample. Template switching introduced UMIs that contain a 6-nucleotide sample barcode. TCRdb reprocessed the 5' RACE reads, keeping one entry per CDR3 protein, no DNA. Its listing shows about 170,000 distinct CDR3 sequences. CDR1 and CDR2 (germline): DFQATT, SNEGSKA (reference sequence). This CDR3 has 20 amino acids. Blood samples of about 2.5 ml were drawn from every donor. The J gene is TRBJ2-2, the V gene TRBV20-1; TCRdb returns TRBD1, unconfirmable since there is no DNA. Sequencing was done on a sample of blood. The receptor was isolated from a human donor with ulcerative colitis or Crohn's disease, or a healthy co-twin of an affected twin (not recorded which). CDR3 in amino acids: CSAGNGRAGLLASRTGELFF.